Detailed here is one TCR beta chain. The target antigen is unknown. V shed 3 bases, J shed 6 bases, and the junction held 8 bases outside the gene matches. Germline CDR1 is SGHRS and CDR2 is YFSETQ. The CDR3 loop spans 15 amino acids. This sample is drawn from a study of vaccination effects on CD4 cells after COVID-19. The overall study: Each participant was given two doses of one vaccine (BNT162b2 or mRNA-1273).

Assay used: immunoSEQ multiplex PCR; TCRdb lists only in-frame clones, some missing. The sample contains around 45,000 clones, about 80% of which appear only once. Before sequencing, viral peptide pools were used by the ViraFEST assay to expand antigen-specific CD4+ T cells. After less than twelve days in culture, the CD4+ T cells were isolated. Vaccine recipients lacked prior SARS-CoV-2 infection and had negative nucleocapsid antibodies. Cultures had half their medium replaced with IL-2 medium on days 3 and 7. This sequence originates from a human donor who received a COVID-19 vaccine. The sequencing used CD4+ T cells from PBMCs cultured with SARS-CoV-2 spike peptides, collected before COVID-19 vaccination. The V and J genes are TRBV5-1 and TRBJ1-1; 10 bases are shared with TRBD1. CDR3 sequence (DNA): TGCGCCAGCAGCTACACCGGGACAGGGGTCCCTGAAGCTTTCTTT. Amino acid sequence: CASSYTGTGVPEAFF.